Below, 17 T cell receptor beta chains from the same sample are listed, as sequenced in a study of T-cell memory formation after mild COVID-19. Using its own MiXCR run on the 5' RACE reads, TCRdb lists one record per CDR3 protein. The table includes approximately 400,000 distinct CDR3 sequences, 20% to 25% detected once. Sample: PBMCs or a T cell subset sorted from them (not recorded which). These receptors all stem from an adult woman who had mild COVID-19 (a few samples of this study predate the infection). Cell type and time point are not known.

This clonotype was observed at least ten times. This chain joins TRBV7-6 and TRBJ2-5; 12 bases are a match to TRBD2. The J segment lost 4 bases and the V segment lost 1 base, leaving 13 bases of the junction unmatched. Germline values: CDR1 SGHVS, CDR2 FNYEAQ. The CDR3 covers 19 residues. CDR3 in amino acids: CASSLGASGGVSPRETQYF. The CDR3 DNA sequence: TGTGCCAGCAGCTTAGGGGCTAGCGGGGGGGTATCCCCCAGAGAGACCCAGTACTTC.

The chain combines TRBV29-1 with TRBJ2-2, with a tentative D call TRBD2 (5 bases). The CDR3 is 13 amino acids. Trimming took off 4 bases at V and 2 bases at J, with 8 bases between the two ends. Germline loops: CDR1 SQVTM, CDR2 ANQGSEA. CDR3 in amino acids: CSVVASNTGELFF. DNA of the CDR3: TGCAGCGTTGTTGCTAGCAACACCGGGGAGCTGTTTTTT.

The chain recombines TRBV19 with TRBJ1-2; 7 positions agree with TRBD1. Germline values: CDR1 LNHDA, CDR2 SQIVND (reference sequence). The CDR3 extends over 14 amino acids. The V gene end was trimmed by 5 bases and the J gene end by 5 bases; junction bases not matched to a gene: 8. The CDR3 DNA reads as TGTGCCAGTAGTGTCGTCGGGACAGATTATGGCTACACCTTC. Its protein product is CASSVVGTDYGYTF.

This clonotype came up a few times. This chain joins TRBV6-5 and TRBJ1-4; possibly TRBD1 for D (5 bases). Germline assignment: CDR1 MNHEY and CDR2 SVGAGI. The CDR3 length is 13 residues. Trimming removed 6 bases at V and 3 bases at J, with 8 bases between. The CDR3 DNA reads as TGTGCCAGCAGGGAAGGGGCTAATGAAAAACTGTTTTTT. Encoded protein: CASREGANEKLFF.

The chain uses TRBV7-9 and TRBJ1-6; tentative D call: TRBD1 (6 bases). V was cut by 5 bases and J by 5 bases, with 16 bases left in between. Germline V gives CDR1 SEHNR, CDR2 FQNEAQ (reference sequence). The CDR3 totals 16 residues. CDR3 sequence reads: CASSPVTGSHNSPLHF. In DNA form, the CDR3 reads TGTGCCAGCAGCCCGGTTACAGGGTCCCATAATTCACCCCTCCACTTT.

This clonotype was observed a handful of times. As DNA, the CDR3 is TGCGCCAGCAGCTCCGGACAACCGAACTATGGCTACACCTTC. It specifies CASSSGQPNYGYTF. V usage is TRBV5-1 and J usage is TRBJ1-2, with D possibly matching TRBD1 (5 bases). Trimming cost V 3 bases and J 2 bases, with 11 bases left between them. In germline, CDR1 is SGHRS, CDR2 YFSETQ. This CDR3 comprises 14 residues.

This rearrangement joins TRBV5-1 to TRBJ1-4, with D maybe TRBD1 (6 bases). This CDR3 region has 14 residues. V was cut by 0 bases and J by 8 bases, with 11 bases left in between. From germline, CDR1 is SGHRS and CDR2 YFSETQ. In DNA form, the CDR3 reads TGCGCCAGCAGCTTGGGCGGGGGCACCGAAAAACTGTTTTTT. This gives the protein CASSLGGGTEKLFF.

CDR3 sequence (DNA): TGTGCCACCACCGACCCAACCGGGAATGAGCAGTTCTTC. Amino acids: CATTDPTGNEQFF. The rearrangement links TRBV24-1 to TRBJ2-1; D is unclear. There are 13 residues in the CDR3. Trimming left V 8 bases short and J 7 bases short, with 14 bases between. The germline V gene encodes CDR1 KGHDR and CDR2 SFDVKD.

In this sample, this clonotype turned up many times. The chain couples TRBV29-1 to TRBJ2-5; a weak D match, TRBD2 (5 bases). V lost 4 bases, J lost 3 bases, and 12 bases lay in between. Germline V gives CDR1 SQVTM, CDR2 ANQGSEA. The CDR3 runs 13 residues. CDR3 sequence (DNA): TGCAGCGTTGCTCTTGGACTGAAAGAGACCCAGTACTTC. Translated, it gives CSVALGLKETQYF.

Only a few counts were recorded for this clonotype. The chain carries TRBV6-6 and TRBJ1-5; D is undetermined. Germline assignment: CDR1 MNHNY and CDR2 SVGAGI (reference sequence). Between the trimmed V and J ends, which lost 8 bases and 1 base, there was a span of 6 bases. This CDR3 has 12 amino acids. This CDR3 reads CASSASNQPQHF. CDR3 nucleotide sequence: TGTGCCAGCTCAGCCAGCAATCAGCCCCAGCATTTT.

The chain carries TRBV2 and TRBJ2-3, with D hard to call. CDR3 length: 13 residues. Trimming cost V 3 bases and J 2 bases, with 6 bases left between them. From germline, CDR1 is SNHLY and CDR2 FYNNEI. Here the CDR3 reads CASSDIATDTQYF. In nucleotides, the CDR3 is TGTGCCAGCAGTGACATAGCCACAGATACGCAGTATTTT.

For the CDR3, the DNA is TGTGCCAGCAGCTTCCATTTGCAGGGGCGTAATGAAAAACTGTTTTTT. Amino acid sequence: CASSFHLQGRNEKLFF. The rearrangement links TRBV7-8 to TRBJ1-4; a weak D match, TRBD1 (6 bases). V shed 3 bases and J shed 4 bases, with 15 bases lying between them. The CDR3 contains 16 residues. Germline V lookup: CDR1 SGHVS, CDR2 FQNEAQ.

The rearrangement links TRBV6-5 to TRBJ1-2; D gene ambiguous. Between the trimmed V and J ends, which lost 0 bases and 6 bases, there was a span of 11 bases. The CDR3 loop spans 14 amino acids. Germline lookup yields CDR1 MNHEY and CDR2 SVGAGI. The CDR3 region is CASSYSGGKDGYTF. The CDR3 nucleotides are TGTGCCAGCAGTTACTCGGGAGGGAAGGATGGCTACACCTTC.

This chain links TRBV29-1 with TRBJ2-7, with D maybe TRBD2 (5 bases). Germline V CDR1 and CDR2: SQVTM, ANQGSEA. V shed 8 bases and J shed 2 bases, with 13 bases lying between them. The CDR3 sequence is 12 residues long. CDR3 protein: CSILEGPYEQYF. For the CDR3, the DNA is TGCAGCATACTAGAGGGTCCCTACGAGCAGTACTTC.

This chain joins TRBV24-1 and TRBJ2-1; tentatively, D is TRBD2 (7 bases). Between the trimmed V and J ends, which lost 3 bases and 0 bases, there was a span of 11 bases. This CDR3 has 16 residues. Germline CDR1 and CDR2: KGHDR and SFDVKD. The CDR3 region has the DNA TGTGCCACCAGTGATGGGGGGGGGCCCTCCTACAATGAGCAGTTCTTC. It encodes CATSDGGGPSYNEQFF.

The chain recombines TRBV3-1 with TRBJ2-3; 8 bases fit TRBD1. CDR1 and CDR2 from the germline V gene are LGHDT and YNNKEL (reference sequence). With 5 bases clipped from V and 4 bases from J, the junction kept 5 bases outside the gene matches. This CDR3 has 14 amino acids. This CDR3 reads CASSFGQGSDTQYF. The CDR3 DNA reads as TGTGCCAGCAGCTTCGGACAGGGCTCAGATACGCAGTATTTT.

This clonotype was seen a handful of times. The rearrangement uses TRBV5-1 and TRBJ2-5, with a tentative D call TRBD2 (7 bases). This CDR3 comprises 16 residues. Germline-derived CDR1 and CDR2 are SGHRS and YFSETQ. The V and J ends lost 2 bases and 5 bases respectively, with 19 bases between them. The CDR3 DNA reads TGCGCCAGCAGCTTAGAGTTCGGGGGGCCTACGGAGACCCAGTACTTC. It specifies CASSLEFGGPTETQYF.